This T cell receptor (beta chain) derives from a study of blood T cells in healthy people across ages. Overall study context: Roughly one uniquely barcoded beta molecule per two T cells was captured.

Combining a sample-barcoded 5' primer with a J-beta primer mix, a second PCR ran for roughly 6 to 12 cycles. A 12-random-nucleotide template-switch adaptor tagged each cDNA molecule. In TCRdb, the 5' RACE reads were re-called with MiXCR into one record per CDR3 protein. The table records some 1.8 million distinct CDR3 sequences, 35% to 50% of them present only once. This CDR3 has 13 amino acids. J was trimmed by 10 bases and V by 5 bases; bases with no gene match: 8. Germline V lookup: CDR1 SGHVS, CDR2 FQNEAQ. In terms of origin and age, donors were healthy Caucasian individuals from Russia aged about 6 to 90. Total RNA extraction produced at least 6 micrograms (per sample) for the study.

The source of this sequence is a human donor in good health. Sequencing was performed on blood. The chain recombines TRBV7-8 with TRBJ2-3; 8 positions match TRBD2. CDR3 sequence (DNA): TGTGCCAGCAGCGACTCGGGAGGGCCGCCGCAGTATTTT. Its translation: CASSDSGGPPQYF.